The 22 T cell receptor beta chains below all came from one sample that was sequenced in a study of lung T cells in sarcoidosis with Löfgren's syndrome (dated by TCRdb to 2016 to 2017). These reads were obtained on an Illumina MiSeq. TCRdb cleaned the public reads at Q25 with fastp, built clones with MiXCR and kept in-frame beta chains. Rows merge per CDR3 protein into single entries with the most common DNA and genes. Counted in this sample were roughly 19,000 distinct CDR3 sequences; roughly a fifth of them appeared once. The leading ten clones occupy around 4.3% of the sample. The specimen sequenced was CD4+ T cells from PBMCs. These receptors originate from a human donor with sarcoidosis (Löfgren's syndrome or another form), or a control subject (not recorded which).

This clonotype was observed once. A much larger clone lies one base from this, so it may be a read error. The chain couples TRBV5-1 to TRBJ2-5, with 13 nucleotides matching TRBD2. Germline V gene lookup returns CDR1 SGHRS and CDR2 YFSETQ. V dropped 0 bases and J dropped 7; count of bases not matched to a gene: 12. The CDR3 covers 18 residues. CDR3 amino acids: CASSLGTSGSVVPGTQYF. CDR3 sequence (DNA): TGCGCCAGCAGCTTGGGGACTAGCGGGAGCGTAGTTCCTGGGACCCAGTACTTC.

Comment on this clonotype: Since a much larger clone is just one base distant, this may be a read error. This chain uses TRBV29-1 with TRBJ1-1; the D gene is possibly TRBD1 (6 bases). Germline V CDR1 and CDR2: SQVTM, ANQGSEA. CDR3 size: 14 residues. The CDR3 nucleotides read TGCAGCATTGATTATTCCAGGGGGAACACTGAAGCTTTCTTT. Its protein is CSIDYSRGNTEAFF.

This clonotype was found many times. The rearrangement joins TRBV6-1 to TRBJ2-7, with a weak D call TRBD1 (5 bases). The CDR3 is 15 amino acids. Germline lookup yields CDR1 MNHNS and CDR2 SASEGT. Trimming took off 4 bases at V and 1 base at J, with 14 bases between the two ends. The CDR3: CASSGLRGASYEQYF. CDR3 DNA sequence: TGTGCCAGCAGTGGGCTGCGTGGGGCTTCCTACGAGCAGTACTTC.

This sequence joins TRBV13 and TRBJ2-7; 10 positions agree with TRBD2. The length of the CDR3 is 13 residues. CDR1 is PRHDT and CDR2 is FYEKMQ in the germline V gene (reference sequence). V trimming: 7 bases; J trimming: 3 bases; junction bases outside the gene matches: 3. The CDR3 region has the DNA TGTGCCAGCACCCGGACTAGCGGCTACGAGCAGTACTTC. The encoded protein is CASTRTSGYEQYF.

The table lists this clonotype with many counts. The J gene is TRBJ2-6, the V gene TRBV7-2; no definite D call. Per germline, CDR1 SGHTA and CDR2 FQGNSA. This CDR3 is built from 15 residues. The V and J ends lost 5 bases and 0 bases respectively, with 8 bases between them. CDR3 sequence (DNA): TGTGCCAGCAGCCCATGGGTCTCTGGGGCCAACGTCCTGACTTTC. Translated: CASSPWVSGANVLTF.

This clonotype was recorded at least ten times. CDR3 region: CASSSQTSASTDTQYF. The CDR3 DNA reads TGTGCCAGCAGCTCACAGACTAGCGCCAGCACAGATACGCAGTATTTT. The J gene is TRBJ2-3, the V gene TRBV7-6; 8 nucleotides align to TRBD2. Germline V gives CDR1 SGHVS, CDR2 FNYEAQ. V shed 4 bases and J 0 bases; nucleotides not matched to a gene: 6. The CDR3 runs 16 residues.

This clonotype appeared many times. The genes are TRBV4-1 and TRBJ2-2; 10 nucleotides agree with TRBD2. This CDR3 is built from 16 residues. Germline values: CDR1 MGHRA, CDR2 YSYEKL. The V segment lost 0 bases and the J segment 7 bases; nucleotides outside the gene matches: 5. Here the CDR3 reads CASSQELAGFYGELFF. In nucleotides, the CDR3 is TGCGCCAGCAGCCAAGAACTAGCGGGATTTTACGGGGAGCTGTTTTTT.

Concerning this clonotype: The CDR3 end shows no conserved phenylalanine or tryptophan, and so a read error is likely. This chain joins TRBV18 and TRBJ1-1; D not resolved. The germline V gene has CDR1 KGHSH and CDR2 LQKENI. The CDR3 is 13 residues long. V was trimmed by 8 bases and J by 1 base, leaving 11 bases between them. Written as DNA, the CDR3 is TGTGCCAGCAGCACCGGGAGGAACACTGAAGCTTTCTCT. Amino acids: CASSTGRNTEAFS.

CDR3 DNA: TGTGCCGGCGTTACAACGGGGTCACGCCGCGATCAGCCCCAGCATTTT. Amino acids: CAGVTTGSRRDQPQHF. The genes are TRBV27 and TRBJ1-5, with D uncertain. This CDR3 is built from 16 residues. The V end was cut by 11 bases, the J end by 5 bases, with 25 bases between. Germline V gene sequence: CDR1 MNHEY, CDR2 SMNVEV (reference sequence).

This clonotype is deemed medium-sized (0.01 to 0.1%). The chain couples TRBV6-1 to TRBJ2-3, with 9 bases fitting TRBD1. J lost 2 bases, V lost 10 bases, and 10 bases had no gene match. Germline V CDR1 and CDR2: MNHNS, SASEGT. The CDR3 is made up of 15 amino acids. The CDR3 DNA is TGTGCCACCTACAACAGGGGGCGACCCACAGATACGCAGTATTTT. Encoded protein: CATYNRGRPTDTQYF.

This clonotype was seen many times. This chain joins TRBV19 and TRBJ1-5, with D maybe TRBD1 (5 bases). Trimming stripped 3 bases from V and 1 base from J, with 10 bases between. This CDR3 region has 15 residues. Per germline, CDR1 LNHDA and CDR2 SQIVND (reference sequence). The CDR3 nucleotides are TGTGCCAGTAGTATTCGGCAGGGAAGCAATCAGCCCCAGCATTTT. It translates to CASSIRQGSNQPQHF.

This clonotype rates as medium-sized (0.01 to 0.1%). The J gene is TRBJ1-2, the V gene TRBV2; 8 bases agree with TRBD1. The V gene's germline CDR1 is SNHLY and CDR2 FYNNEI. Trimming removed 6 bases from V and 2 bases from J; junction bases left unmatched: 5. CDR3 length: 14 amino acids. The CDR3 DNA reads as TGTGCCAGCAGGCTGGGACAGGCAAACTATGGCTACACCTTC. Protein: CASRLGQANYGYTF. Together with reference TRBV2 and TRBJ1-2, the CDR3 gives the full variable domain: EPEVTQTPSHQVTQMGQEVILRCVPISNHLYFYWYRQILGQKVEFLVSFYNNEISEKSEIFDDQFSVERPDGSNFTLKIRSTKLEDSAMYFCASRLGQANYGYTFGSGTRLTVV.

The CDR3 reads CASTMVSLAGGEQYF. DNA of the CDR3: TGTGCCAGCACTATGGTGAGTCTAGCGGGAGGCGAGCAGTACTTC. V and J are TRBV5-6 and TRBJ2-7, with 11 bases fitting TRBD2. The CDR3 sequence is 15 residues long. Germline-derived CDR1 and CDR2 are SGHDT and YYEEEE. V trimming: 6 bases; J trimming: 6 bases; junction bases outside the gene matches: 11.

Points on this clonotype: A much more abundant neighbour one base away suggests this may be a read error. This chain joins TRBV18 and TRBJ1-1; TRBD1 is a possible D gene (5 bases). The CDR3 has 12 residues. Germline values: CDR1 KGHSH, CDR2 LQKENI. The CDR3: CASSLLGTKEGF. CDR3 nucleotides: TGTGCCAGCTCACTATTGGGGACTAAGGAGGGCTTT.

This clonotype was seen repeatedly, ten times or more. The chain joins TRBV28 to TRBJ2-3, with D possibly being TRBD2 (7 bases). The CDR3 spans 15 residues. Germline V lookup: CDR1 MDHEN, CDR2 SYDVKM. Trimming removed 8 bases at V and 4 bases at J, with 19 bases between. CDR3 nucleotide sequence: TGTGCCAGCGCAATTGCCGGGGGGCGGGCAGATACGCAGTATTTT. As protein: CASAIAGGRADTQYF. Variable domain in full (rest from reference TRBV28 and TRBJ2-3): DVKVTQSSRYLVKRTGEKVFLECVQDMDHENMFWYRQDPGLGLRLIYFSYDVKMKEKGDIPEGYSVSREKKERFSLILESASTNQTSMYLCASAIAGGRADTQYFGPGTRLTVL.

By proportion, this clonotype is medium-sized. The chain combines TRBV20-1 with TRBJ2-2; D not certain. CDR3 length: 9 residues. V lost 3 bases, J lost 13 bases, and 6 bases lay in between. CDR1 is DFQATT, CDR2 SNEGSKA, per germline (reference sequence). The CDR3 here is CSARCTLFF. CDR3 in DNA: TGCAGTGCTAGGTGTACGCTGTTTTTT.

The sample holds many counts of this clonotype. This rearrangement joins TRBV7-9 to TRBJ1-1; TRBD1 aligns across 8 bases. Losses at the gene ends were 5 bases for V and 3 bases for J; bases not matched to a gene: 8. Germline assignment: CDR1 SEHNR and CDR2 FQNEAQ (reference sequence). The CDR3 totals 15 residues. DNA of the CDR3: TGTGCCAGCAGCGAAAGGACAGGGCGGGACACTGAAGCTTTCTTT. As protein: CASSERTGRDTEAFF.

As for this clonotype: A much larger clone differs from this one at a single base, so this may be a read error. The chain combines TRBV28 with TRBJ1-4, with TRBD1 as a possible D gene (5 bases). The CDR3 is 13 amino acids. CDR1 MDHEN and CDR2 SYDVKM come from the germline V gene. The CDR3 DNA sequence: TGTGCCAGTTGGGGCCAAGTTCCTGAAGAACTGTTTTTT. This codes for CASWGQVPEELFF. Together with reference TRBV28 and TRBJ1-4, the CDR3 gives the full variable domain: DVKVTQSSRYLVKRTGEKVFLECVQDMDHENMFWYRQDPGLGLRLIYFSYDVKMKEKGDIPEGYSVSREKKERFSLILESASTNQTSMYLCASWGQVPEELFFGSGTQLSVL.

This chain connects TRBV5-6 to TRBJ1-5; a weak D match, TRBD1 (5 bases). Per the germline V gene, CDR1 is SGHDT and CDR2 is YYEEEE. This CDR3 is built from 13 residues. Deletions cut 4 bases from V and 10 bases from J, with 15 bases between. CDR3 nucleotides: TGTGCCAGCAGCCTGTCCTTAAGGGGCCCCCAGCATTTT. This encodes CASSLSLRGPQHF.

This clonotype was recorded at least ten times. V and J are TRBV20-1 and TRBJ2-7, with D maybe TRBD2 (5 bases). CDR3 length: 16 amino acids. Per the germline V gene, CDR1 is DFQATT and CDR2 is SNEGSKA (reference sequence). Trimming removed 0 bases from V and 3 bases from J, with 18 bases in between. The CDR3 nucleotides read TGCAGTGCTAGAGATTACGGACTGACTGGTAACTACGAGCAGTACTTC. Its protein product is CSARDYGLTGNYEQYF.

Turning to this clonotype: This may stem from a read error, because a much larger clone lies one nucleotide away. J is TRBJ2-5 and V is TRBV19; the match to TRBD2 covers 10 bases. The J segment lost 4 bases and the V segment lost 7 bases, leaving 6 bases of the junction unmatched. CDR1 and CDR2 from the germline V gene are LNHDA and SQIVND (reference sequence). The CDR3 spans 14 residues. CDR3 nucleotides: TGTGCCAGTAATCCTCGGACTAGCGGAGAGACCCAGTACTTC. Translating gives CASNPRTSGETQYF.

This clonotype occurred a few times. V is TRBV20-1 and J is TRBJ2-3; 8 nucleotides align to TRBD2. CDR3 length equals 16 residues. V lost 0 bases to trimming and J lost 5 bases; unmatched junction nucleotides: 10. Germline V gives CDR1 DFQATT, CDR2 SNEGSKA (reference sequence). The CDR3 DNA reads TGCAGTGCTAGAGATCATTCCAGCGGGGGCGTAGATACGCAGTATTTT. Its translation is CSARDHSSGGVDTQYF.